Below, 17 T cell receptor beta chains from the same sample are listed, as sequenced in a study of blood T cell repertoires in COVID-19. TCRdb keeps only in-frame clones here, not all; method: immunoSEQ multiplex PCR. The top ten clones hold 2.1% of a sample with approximately 100,000 clones, 70% to 90% of them seen once. Sequencing input: peripheral blood. These receptors were taken from a human donor in a cohort sampled during active COVID-19.

The V call is TRBV15, the J call TRBJ1-6; D remains ambiguous. Germline V gene data show CDR1 as LNHNV and CDR2 as YYDKDF (reference sequence). The CDR3 has 15 residues. V lost 3 bases, J lost 0 bases, and 6 bases lay in between. The CDR3 DNA reads TGTGCCACCAGCAGTAAGAGCTCCTATAATTCACCCCTCCACTTT. Residues: CATSSKSSYNSPLHF.

The chain links TRBV10-3 to TRBJ2-1, with 10 bases fitting TRBD1. With 4 bases clipped from V and 2 bases from J, the junction kept 11 bases outside the gene matches. CDR1 and CDR2 from the germline V gene are ENHRY and SYGVKD. The CDR3 has 18 amino acids. CDR3 sequence (DNA): TGTGCCATCAGTGTCCGGACAGGGGGTCGGTATCCCTACAATGAGCAGTTCTTC. As protein: CAISVRTGGRYPYNEQFF.

The chain recombines TRBV10-1 with TRBJ1-5, with TRBD1 matching 10 bases. V lost 9 bases to trimming and J lost 7 bases; unmatched junction nucleotides: 12. The germline CDR1 and CDR2 sequences are WNHNN and SYGVQD (reference sequence). This CDR3 spans 15 amino acids. CDR3 bases: TGCGCCAGTACTTACCGGGACAGGGGTGAACAGCCCCAGCATTTT. Residues: CASTYRDRGEQPQHF.

The gene calls are TRBV2 and TRBJ2-4, with TRBD2 as a possible D gene (5 bases). There are 14 residues in the CDR3. Germline CDR1 and CDR2: SNHLY and FYNNEI. Trimming stripped 11 bases from V and 9 bases from J, with 23 bases between. CDR3 sequence (DNA): TGTGCCTGCGGCGGGTGGCAGGAAGCAGGCATTCAGTACTTC. Its translation: CACGGWQEAGIQYF.

V is TRBV2 and J is TRBJ1-5; 7 bases line up with TRBD1. The germline V gene encodes CDR1 SNHLY and CDR2 FYNNEI. The CDR3 has 14 residues. V lost 1 base to trimming and J lost 6 bases; unmatched junction nucleotides: 3. CDR3 sequence: CASSEEGGGQPQHF. The CDR3 bases are TGTGCCAGCAGTGAAGAAGGGGGCGGTCAGCCCCAGCATTTT.

V and J are TRBV5-6 and TRBJ1-2; 8 bases match TRBD1. CDR1 SGHDT and CDR2 YYEEEE come from the germline V gene. V shed 2 bases, J shed 8 bases, and the junction held 5 bases outside the gene matches. The CDR3 is 13 amino acids. The chain's CDR3 is CASSFSGGKGYTF. CDR3 DNA: TGTGCCAGCAGCTTCTCAGGGGGCAAAGGCTACACCTTC.

The CDR3 region has the DNA TGTGCCAGCAGGACTCCGGGACTAGCGTCCAATGAGCAGTTCTTC. It is translated as CASRTPGLASNEQFF. V is TRBV11-2 and J is TRBJ2-1, with 10 positions matching TRBD2. With V trimmed by 6 bases and J by 6 bases, 8 bases remained unmatched. Germline CDR1 is SGHAT and CDR2 is FQNNGV. The CDR3 totals 15 residues. The variable domain in full, completed from reference TRBV11-2 and TRBJ2-1, reads EAGVAQSPRYKIIEKRQSVAFWCNPISGHATLYWYQQILGQGPKLLIQFQNNGVVDDSQLPKDRFSAERLKGVDSTLKIQPAKLEDSAVYLCASRTPGLASNEQFFGPGTRLTVL.

The V gene is TRBV4-1, the J gene TRBJ2-3; 7 nucleotides line up with TRBD1. CDR3 length equals 16 residues. CDR1 and CDR2 from the germline V gene are MGHRA and YSYEKL. Germline trimming cut 0 bases from V and 1 base from J; bases unmatched to any gene: 4. CDR3 sequence: CASSQDSTGGTDTQYF. The CDR3 DNA follows: TGCGCCAGCAGCCAAGACTCAACAGGGGGCACAGATACGCAGTATTTT.

This rearrangement joins TRBV11-2 to TRBJ2-5; possibly TRBD1 for D (5 bases). The CDR3 is 15 amino acids. Trimming pared 3 bases from V and 2 bases from J, leaving 13 bases between. Germline lookup yields CDR1 SGHAT and CDR2 FQNNGV. The CDR3 coding sequence is TGTGCCAGCAGCTTGGGTCCGACAGAACAAGAGACCCAGTACTTC. Its translation: CASSLGPTEQETQYF.

The chain couples TRBV6-5 to TRBJ2-5; TRBD1 matches at 10 bases. After removal of 6 bases from V and 5 bases from J, the junction contained 9 bases not matched to a gene. The germline CDR1 and CDR2 sequences are MNHEY and SVGAGI. The CDR3 sequence is 15 residues long. This CDR3 is CASRPPGTGVETQYF. CDR3 coding DNA: TGTGCCAGCAGGCCACCCGGGACAGGGGTCGAGACCCAGTACTTC.

The J gene is TRBJ2-5, the V gene TRBV7-9, with TRBD2 matching 12 bases. Trimming at V came to 2 bases and at J to 2 bases, leaving 9 bases not matched to a gene. The CDR3 runs 18 residues. Germline assignment: CDR1 SEHNR and CDR2 FQNEAQ (reference sequence). DNA for the CDR3: TGTGCCAGCAGCTTATCCCTCGGACTAGCGGGGAAACAAGAGACCCAGTACTTC. Its translation: CASSLSLGLAGKQETQYF.

The rearrangement links TRBV7-2 to TRBJ1-2; D is ambiguous. The CDR3 covers 12 residues. Germline CDR1 is SGHTA and CDR2 is FQGNSA. Trimming stripped 3 bases from V and 4 bases from J, with 6 bases between. The chain's CDR3 is CASSFNSYGYTF. The CDR3 coding sequence is TGTGCCAGCAGCTTTAACTCCTATGGCTACACCTTC.

This clone showed up just a few times. V and J are TRBV9 and TRBJ2-5; possible D gene TRBD1, 6 bases. V lost 5 bases and J 1 base, leaving 15 bases between the germline ends. This CDR3 is 15 amino acids long. The germline CDR1 and CDR2 sequences are SGDLS and YYNGEE. The CDR3 DNA reads TGTGCCAGCAGTGAGGGCAGACAGGTCCAAGAGACCCAGTACTTC. It yields the protein CASSEGRQVQETQYF.

Worth noting for this clone: Other DNA sequences of this sample code for an identical CDR3. The rearrangement joins TRBV28 to TRBJ1-1, with a tentative D call TRBD1 (5 bases). The CDR3 is made up of 15 amino acids. V was cut by 5 bases and J by 2 bases, with 15 bases left in between. Germline V CDR1 and CDR2: MDHEN, SYDVKM. For the CDR3, the DNA is TGTGCCAGCAGTCCCGCAGGGCCCCCAAACACTGAAGCTTTCTTT. This gives the protein CASSPAGPPNTEAFF.

This clone appeared once. The gene calls are TRBV28 and TRBJ2-5; TRBD2 is a possible D gene (5 bases). V lost 7 bases to trimming and J lost 1 base, with 7 bases between them. Germline lookup yields CDR1 MDHEN and CDR2 SYDVKM. The CDR3 loop spans 12 amino acids. The CDR3 spells CASKSGQETQYF. CDR3 nucleotide sequence: TGTGCCAGCAAGAGCGGCCAAGAGACCCAGTACTTC. The variable domain in full, completed from reference TRBV28 and TRBJ2-5, reads DVKVTQSSRYLVKRTGEKVFLECVQDMDHENMFWYRQDPGLGLRLIYFSYDVKMKEKGDIPEGYSVSREKKERFSLILESASTNQTSMYLCASKSGQETQYFGPGTRLLVL.

J is TRBJ1-4 and V is TRBV7-9; D gene uncertain. The V end lost 3 bases, the J end lost 5 bases, and 10 bases lay between the germline ends. This CDR3 region has 14 residues. Germline values: CDR1 SEHNR, CDR2 FQNEAQ (reference sequence). This chain's CDR3 is CASSFRGLNEKLFF. CDR3 DNA sequence: TGTGCCAGCAGCTTCCGGGGTTTGAATGAAAAACTGTTTTTT.

V gene TRBV5-4 combines with J gene TRBJ1-1; 9 nucleotides align to TRBD1. This CDR3 has 15 amino acids. Germline CDR1 SGHNT, CDR2 YYREEE (reference sequence). Trimming at V came to 4 bases and at J to 4 bases, leaving 8 bases not matched to a gene. The CDR3 nucleotides are TGTGCCAGCAGCGTCACCGGGACAGGGAGCACTGAAGCTTTCTTT. Translation gives CASSVTGTGSTEAFF.